This TCR beta chain was recovered during a study of neurological immune-mediated disorders. TCRdb re-analysed the 5' RACE reads in MiXCR, keeping a single row per CDR3 protein. The sample lists roughly 60,000 distinct CDR3 sequences; roughly 11% were seen once. The V and J ends lost 4 bases and 0 bases respectively, with 16 bases between them. CDR3 length: 16 residues. Germline assignment: CDR1 SGHRS and CDR2 YFSETQ. The table lists this clonotype with many counts. The clonotype originates from a man aged 55 to 69 in good health. The chain is built from TRBV5-1 and TRBJ1-1; maybe TRBD1 (5 bases). The specimen was PBMCs. As DNA, the CDR3 is TGCGCCAGCAGCCGATGGACACGGATAATGAACACTGAAGCTTTCTTT. Its translation: CASSRWTRIMNTEAFF.